The source of this T cell receptor beta chain is a study of blood T cell repertoires in COVID-19. Study as a whole: Spain, Italy and the United States supplied samples that represented acute and convalescent COVID-19. T cells, B-cell-depleted T cells, or PBMCs provided the cDNA or gDNA that served as material.

Original handling: Estimation of nucleated cell counts relied on the amplification of reference gene primers. Method: immunoSEQ multiplex PCR; TCRdb's copy keeps in-frame clones and lacks some. V, J and clone size are taken as reported in that table, and D and trimming were inferred from the DNA itself. Found here are almost 400,000 clones, nearly 90% of them singletons; the top ten hold less than 2%. V shed 2 bases and J shed 6 bases, with 10 bases lying between them. The CDR3 contains 13 residues. Germline lookup yields CDR1 KGHSH and CDR2 LQKENI. Assignment of participants to cohorts was predicated upon participant-reported clinical history.

The J gene is TRBJ1-1, the V gene TRBV18; no definite D call. The sequencing sample was made of PBMCs or T cells enriched from blood (not recorded which). The sequence was obtained from a woman aged 30 to 39 who had recovered from COVID-19. The DNA of the CDR3 is TGTGCCAGCTCACCATTTTTTGAGTCTGAAGCTTTCTTT. The encoded protein is CASSPFFESEAFF.